One sample yielded the 14 T cell receptor beta chains listed below, sequenced in a study of Graves' ophthalmopathy and Graves' hyperthyroidism. For repertoire sequencing, the TCR beta CDR3 regions were amplified from RNA transcripts. HTBI-primed RT-PCR formed the first round, and a multiplex PCR formed the second. TCRdb reprocessed the multiplex PCR reads with MiXCR, giving one entry per CDR3 protein. The sample holds 350,000 to 450,000 distinct CDR3 sequences, around 20% seen once. Sample: peripheral blood. The receptors stem from a woman younger than 30 with stable Graves' hyperthyroidism.

The table lists this clonotype with many counts. This chain links TRBV6-1 with TRBJ1-1, with D tentatively TRBD1 (5 bases). Trimming stripped 6 bases from V and 1 base from J, with 12 bases between. The CDR3 length is 14 residues. Germline-derived CDR1 and CDR2 are MNHNS and SASEGT. The CDR3 DNA follows: TGTGCCAGCAGCCCTTTTGGGGGGAACACTGAAGCTTTCTTT. Its translation: CASSPFGGNTEAFF.

This clonotype was observed once. The chain recombines TRBV27 with TRBJ1-2; 8 bases align to TRBD1. Germline lookup yields CDR1 MNHEY and CDR2 SMNVEV (reference sequence). The V gene end was trimmed by 8 bases and the J gene end by 4 bases; junction bases not matched to a gene: 12. This CDR3 contains 15 residues. CDR3: CASGPAYGQGYGYTF. The CDR3, as DNA: TGTGCCAGCGGCCCCGCTTACGGACAGGGCTATGGCTACACCTTC.

This clonotype has only a few counts. The V call is TRBV30, the J call TRBJ2-7; D tentatively fits TRBD1 or TRBD2 (6 bases each). V lost 2 bases and J 0 bases, leaving 11 bases between the germline ends. Germline lookup yields CDR1 GTSNPN and CDR2 SVGIG (reference sequence). CDR3 length equals 14 residues. The CDR3 is CAWSFGGHSYEQYF. In DNA form, the CDR3 reads TGTGCCTGGAGTTTCGGGGGCCACTCCTACGAGCAGTACTTC.

There are many counts of this clonotype. This chain joins TRBV7-8 and TRBJ2-2; D is uncertain. CDR1 SGHVS and CDR2 FQNEAQ come from the germline V gene. This CDR3 region has 11 residues. V lost 6 bases and J lost 5, with 4 bases in between. CDR3 sequence reads: CASSPTGELFF. Here the CDR3 DNA reads TGTGCCAGCAGTCCTACCGGGGAGCTGTTTTTT.

The chain uses TRBV7-6 and TRBJ2-2, with D perhaps matching TRBD1 (5 bases). V lost 5 bases, J lost 6 bases, and 16 bases lay in between. The CDR3 length is 15 residues. Germline CDR1 and CDR2: SGHVS and FNYEAQ. The DNA for the CDR3 is TGTGCCAGCAGCGCAGTCAGGGTTCGGGCCGGGGAGCTGTTTTTT. This encodes CASSAVRVRAGELFF.

This clonotype came up many times. This clone may be a read error of a much larger clone one base away. This sequence joins TRBV7-8 and TRBJ1-6; D is possibly TRBD1 (5 bases). This CDR3 spans 15 amino acids. The V gene's germline CDR1 is SGHVS and CDR2 FQNEAQ. CDR3 amino acids: CASSLRNLGGSHLHF. The CDR3 region has the DNA TGTGCCAGCAGCTTACGCAACTTGGGGGGTTCACACCTCCACTTT. The complete variable domain, with remaining parts taken from reference TRBV7-8 and TRBJ1-6, reads GAGVSQSPRYKVAKRGQDVALRCDPISGHVSLFWYQQALGQGPEFLTYFQNEAQLDKSGLPSDRFFAERPEGSVSTLKIQRTQQEDSAVYLCASSLRNLGGSHLHFGNGTRLTVT.

This clonotype has at least ten counts. CDR3 amino acids: CASDQGRQGHFTTNEKLFF. The CDR3 coding sequence is TGTGCCAGCGATCAAGGGAGACAGGGGCATTTCACGACTAATGAAAAACTGTTTTTT. This rearrangement joins TRBV19 to TRBJ1-4; 8 positions agree with TRBD1. V was clipped by 9 bases and J by 2 bases; unmatched bases: 20. CDR3 length equals 19 residues. Looked up from germline, CDR1 is LNHDA and CDR2 is SQIVND (reference sequence).

V gene TRBV13 combines with J gene TRBJ2-7, with 8 bases identical to TRBD1. J gave up 0 bases and V 3 bases, and 10 bases lay outside the gene matches. CDR3 length: 17 residues. Germline assignment: CDR1 PRHDT and CDR2 FYEKMQ (reference sequence). CDR3 sequence reads: CASSFGPNRGSSYEQYF. The CDR3 nucleotides are TGTGCCAGCAGCTTCGGACCGAACAGGGGGTCCTCCTACGAGCAGTACTTC.

This clonotype showed up many times. This chain joins TRBV20-1 and TRBJ2-7, with a tentative D call TRBD1 (5 bases). The germline CDR1 and CDR2 sequences are DFQATT and SNEGSKA (reference sequence). This CDR3 has 15 amino acids. V lost 4 bases and J lost 4, with 20 bases in between. The CDR3 is CSATTRVGGVYEQYF. DNA of the CDR3: TGCAGTGCTACCACCAGGGTCGGTGGGGTGTACGAGCAGTACTTC.

Many counts were recorded for this clonotype. The chain links TRBV6-5 to TRBJ2-2; D is unresolved. The CDR3 extends over 15 amino acids. CDR1 and CDR2 (germline): MNHEY, SVGAGI. Trimming removed 2 bases from V and 6 bases from J, with 13 bases in between. CDR3 residues: CASSYTVGRSGELFF. As DNA, the CDR3 is TGTGCCAGCAGTTACACGGTCGGCAGGTCCGGGGAGCTGTTTTTT.

This clonotype appeared a few times. The chain carries TRBV7-9 and TRBJ2-5; 7 bases map to TRBD2. The germline CDR1 and CDR2 sequences are SEHNR and FQNEAQ (reference sequence). The ends lost 3 bases at V and 3 bases at J; junction bases unmatched: 10. The CDR3 is 16 amino acids. The CDR3 nucleotides read TGTGCCAGCAGCTTTCCTAGCGGAGACGTTAAAGAGACCCAGTACTTC. Translated, it gives CASSFPSGDVKETQYF.

Regarding this clonotype: At one of its ends the junction is not consistent with the germline gene, which may arise from a read error. The chain combines TRBV2 with TRBJ1-1, with D unclear. The CDR3 contains 10 residues. CDR1 and CDR2 (germline): SNHLY, FYNNEI. CDR3 sequence: CVSSGGLAFF. CDR3 DNA sequence: TGTGTCAGCAGTGGAGGTTTAGCTTTCTTT.

The V gene is TRBV12-3 or TRBV12-4, the J gene TRBJ2-7; 9 bases are a match to TRBD2. The CDR3 extends over 15 amino acids. The trim removed 4 bases at V and 3 bases at J, leaving 7 bases unmatched. This chain's CDR3 is CASSYGSGGFYEQYF. The CDR3 DNA reads as TGTGCCAGCAGTTATGGTAGCGGGGGATTCTACGAGCAGTACTTC.

This clonotype was observed at least ten times. The chain couples TRBV11-1 to TRBJ2-5; a possible D gene is TRBD1 (6 bases). Trimming removed 5 bases at V and 5 bases at J, with 21 bases between. Germline-derived CDR1 and CDR2 are SGHAT and FQDESV (reference sequence). The CDR3 runs to 16 residues. CDR3 protein: CASSRSGVSYGETQYF. CDR3 nucleotide sequence: TGTGCCAGCAGCAGATCAGGGGTCAGCTATGGGGAGACCCAGTACTTC.